The 14 T cell receptor beta chains given below trace back to one sample, sequenced in a study of PD-1 blockade in classical Hodgkin lymphoma (dated by TCRdb to the early 2020s). Library construction relied on the immunoSEQ multiplex PCR assay. In TCRdb, the immuneACCESS table is reduced to in-frame sequences with V and J assigned. These tables do not hold every clone; where another copy was compared, an unresolved V gene accounts for under half, and the others remain unexplained. A total of 27,000 or so clones appear in this sample, around three quarters of them only once. Of the sample, around 2.3% falls within the top ten clones. Interpreted using the paper, the time point label stands for: cycle 1 day 1 (C1D1), immediately before nivolumab initiation. All trial patients had relapsed after autologous stem cell transplantation, with cohorts A, B and C differing in prior brentuximab vedotin exposure. Magnetic negative selection with a Miltenyi CD4+ T cell isolation kit was used to purify CD4+ T cells from thawed PBMCs.

Sample: CD4+ T cells from blood, taken at baseline. The receptors shown here come from a human donor with classical Hodgkin lymphoma.

This chain uses TRBV30 with TRBJ1-4; D ambiguous. V dropped 0 bases and J dropped 7 bases, with 15 bases sitting between them. The CDR3 consists of 15 residues. CDR1 GTSNPN and CDR2 SVGIG come from the germline V gene (reference sequence). As DNA, the CDR3 is TGTGCCTGGAGTGTAGCCTTTCTCCGGAGTGAAAAACTGTTTTTT. The encoded protein is CAWSVAFLRSEKLFF.

The chain joins TRBV19 to TRBJ2-3, with TRBD2 as a possible D gene (5 bases). The CDR3 length is 16 residues. The V end lost 6 bases, the J end lost 0 bases, and 16 bases lay between the germline ends. CDR1 is LNHDA, CDR2 SQIVND, per germline (reference sequence). As DNA, the CDR3 is TGTGCCAGTAGCCTCGGACTCGAGAAAAGCACAGATACGCAGTATTTT. The encoded protein is CASSLGLEKSTDTQYF.

The chain combines TRBV7-2 with TRBJ2-7, with 10 nucleotides matching TRBD1. This CDR3 is 15 amino acids long. Trimming at V came to 6 bases and at J to 3 bases, leaving 8 bases not matched to a gene. Germline V lookup: CDR1 SGHTA, CDR2 FQGNSA. CDR3 DNA sequence: TGTGCCAGCAGTTTAAAGACAGGGGGCTTCTACGAGCAGTACTTC. This gives the protein CASSLKTGGFYEQYF.

The chain joins TRBV5-5 to TRBJ2-1; D may be TRBD1 or TRBD2 (5 bases each). V lost 1 base and J lost 0, with 8 bases in between. From germline, CDR1 is SGHKS and CDR2 YYEKEE (reference sequence). This CDR3 comprises 15 residues. This chain's CDR3 is CASSLSGSSYNEQFF. The CDR3 coding sequence is TGTGCCAGCAGCTTGTCAGGGAGCTCCTACAATGAGCAGTTCTTC.

In DNA, the CDR3 is TGTGCCAGCATCGGCAGGAGTTATTCACCCCTCCACTTT. It yields the protein CASIGRSYSPLHF. This chain uses TRBV28 with TRBJ1-6; D unresolved. The V gene's germline CDR1 is MDHEN and CDR2 SYDVKM. The V and J ends lost 7 bases and 8 bases respectively, with 12 bases between them. The CDR3 runs 13 residues.

The rearrangement links TRBV27 to TRBJ2-7, with D possibly being TRBD1 or TRBD2 (6 bases each). The CDR3 runs 14 residues. V dropped 8 bases and J dropped 3 bases, with 17 bases sitting between them. Germline assignment: CDR1 MNHEY and CDR2 SMNVEV (reference sequence). In DNA form, the CDR3 reads TGTGCCAGCTCTTGGGGGGCTCTGGGCTACGAGCAGTACTTC. This codes for CASSWGALGYEQYF.

The chain carries TRBV19 and TRBJ2-7; no clear D. The CDR3 sequence is 13 residues long. Germline-derived CDR1 and CDR2 are LNHDA and SQIVND (reference sequence). The V and J ends lost 5 bases and 2 bases respectively, with 10 bases between them. Here the CDR3 reads CASSPIGAYEQYF. CDR3 sequence (DNA): TGTGCCAGTAGTCCCATTGGAGCCTACGAGCAGTACTTC.

The chain has TRBV7-2 and TRBJ1-5, with a tentative D call TRBD1 (5 bases). Trimming took off 4 bases at V and 8 bases at J, with 12 bases between the two ends. The germline CDR1 and CDR2 sequences are SGHTA and FQGNSA. The CDR3 contains 13 residues. CDR3 DNA: TGTGCCAGCAGCTCGAGGGGTCGCGAGCCCCAGCATTTT. Amino acids: CASSSRGREPQHF. Complete variable domain (other parts from reference TRBV7-2 and TRBJ1-5): GAGVSQSPSNKVTEKGKDVELRCDPISGHTALYWYRQSLGQGLEFLIYFQGNSAPDKSGLPSDRFSAERTGGSVSTLTIQRTQQEDSAVYLCASSSRGREPQHFGDGTRLSIL.

This sequence joins TRBV10-1 and TRBJ2-2; TRBD1 matches 9 bases. Trimming took 5 bases from V and 4 from J; bases not matched to a gene: 2. Germline assignment: CDR1 WNHNN and CDR2 SYGVQD (reference sequence). This CDR3 is built from 14 residues. CDR3 coding DNA: TGCGCCAGCAGTAGGACAGGGGTCACCGGGGAGCTGTTTTTT. It translates to CASSRTGVTGELFF.

The chain employs TRBV7-2 and TRBJ1-3; a possible D gene is TRBD1 (5 bases). CDR3 length: 14 amino acids. Germline assignment: CDR1 SGHTA and CDR2 FQGNSA. V shed 7 bases and J shed 0 bases, with 10 bases lying between them. CDR3 in DNA: TGTGCCAGCACCCCAGGGTTCTCTGGAAACACCATATATTTT. Its translation is CASTPGFSGNTIYF.

This clone came up a few times. The chain is built from TRBV28 and TRBJ1-2; 9 bases are shared with TRBD1. J was trimmed by 6 bases and V by 1 base; bases with no gene match: 6. CDR3 length: 15 residues. The germline gives CDR1 MDHEN, CDR2 SYDVKM. The CDR3 coding sequence is TGTGCCAGCAGTTTATCCCTACAGGGGGCAAATGGCTACACCTTC. Translated: CASSLSLQGANGYTF.

V and J are TRBV6-1 and TRBJ2-1; the match to TRBD2 covers 9 bases. This CDR3 spans 15 amino acids. The junction had 3 bases not matched to a gene; V was cut back by 4 bases and J by 2 bases. CDR1 MNHNS and CDR2 SASEGT come from the germline V gene. The CDR3 DNA reads TGTGCCAGCAGTGGGGAGCGGGGGGCCTACAATGAGCAGTTCTTC. Protein sequence: CASSGERGAYNEQFF.

The CDR3 region is CASSGTQETQYF. The CDR3 DNA reads as TGTGCCAGTAGTGGGACCCAAGAGACCCAGTACTTC. V and J are TRBV19 and TRBJ2-5; the D gene could be TRBD1 or TRBD2 (5 bases each). V was shortened by 5 bases and J by 1 base, with 5 bases between the two germline ends. Germline CDR1 is LNHDA and CDR2 is SQIVND (reference sequence). There are 12 residues in the CDR3.

The chain joins TRBV19 to TRBJ1-2, with D possibly TRBD1 on 6 matching bases. This CDR3 comprises 17 residues. Per the germline V gene, CDR1 is LNHDA and CDR2 is SQIVND (reference sequence). V was clipped by 4 bases and J by 3 bases, with 21 bases between them. The CDR3 nucleotides read TGTGCCAGTAGTACTCGTGGGGGCGTTTATAGACACTATGGCTACACCTTC. This codes for CASSTRGGVYRHYGYTF. The whole variable domain, remainder taken from reference TRBV19 and TRBJ1-2, is DGGITQSPKYLFRKEGQNVTLSCEQNLNHDAMYWYRQDPGQGLRLIYYSQIVNDFQKGDIAEGYSVSREKKESFPLTVTSAQKNPTAFYLCASSTRGGVYRHYGYTFGSGTRLTVV.